This T cell receptor beta chain derives from a study of spatial heterogeneity in lung cancer. Study as a whole: Sequences of the beta chain were consistently detected in greater numbers than alpha-chain sequences. The study observed each unique TCR and UMI combination more than ten times on average in raw reads.

The CDR3 is made up of 12 amino acids. Germline CDR1 is GTSNPN and CDR2 is SVGIG (reference sequence). Trimming left V 3 bases short and J 1 base short, with 6 bases between. Every TCR cDNA molecule carried a tag that served as a unique molecular identifier. TCRdb called the 5' RACE reads again in MiXCR, with one record for every CDR3 protein. The sample shows about 87,000 distinct CDR3 sequences, around 19% of them seen only once. Time point: blood at routine non-recurrence follow-up after resection. Frozen PBMC, nontumor lung or tumor provided whole RNA, which was sequenced unsorted. This clonotype was counted only a few times.

The V call is TRBV30, the J call TRBJ1-1, with D uncertain. The TCR comes from a male donor with early-stage non-small cell lung cancer. The sample consisted of PBMCs, taken at follow-up. CDR3 loop: CAWSDGNTEAFF. The CDR3 DNA sequence: TGTGCCTGGAGCGACGGGAACACTGAAGCTTTCTTT.